These 31 T cell receptor beta chains were all obtained from the same sample, sequenced in a study of T cells in Graves' hyperthyroidism and ophthalmopathy. The source material, RNA transcripts, was used to amplify TCR beta CDR3 regions. Primed by the HTBI set, a first-round RT-PCR was run on the TCR CDR3. TCRdb reprocessed the multiplex PCR reads with MiXCR, giving one entry per CDR3 protein. The profile shows under 500,000 distinct CDR3 sequences, roughly an eighth of them singletons. Sequences were obtained from blood. All receptors derive from a man aged 50-59 years with Graves' ophthalmopathy.

This clonotype has at least ten counts. The genes are TRBV27 and TRBJ2-3; 7 positions agree with TRBD1. CDR3 length: 15 amino acids. Germline V gives CDR1 MNHEY, CDR2 SMNVEV (reference sequence). V gave up 4 bases and J gave up 1 base; unmatched junction bases: 5. The CDR3 loop reads CASSSYDRGTDTQYF. CDR3 DNA sequence: TGTGCCAGCAGTTCCTACGACAGGGGCACAGATACGCAGTATTTT.

This clonotype was seen repeatedly, ten times or more. V is TRBV3-1 and J is TRBJ2-2; D might be TRBD2 (6 bases). The CDR3 covers 13 residues. Germline CDR1 LGHDT, CDR2 YNNKEL (reference sequence). Deletions cut 1 base from V and 7 bases from J, with 7 bases between. CDR3 protein: CASSQVGGGELFF. In nucleotides, the CDR3 is TGTGCCAGCAGCCAAGTCGGGGGCGGGGAGCTGTTTTTT.

V and J are TRBV4-1 and TRBJ2-1, with 11 bases identical to TRBD2. Germline V lookup: CDR1 MGHRA, CDR2 YSYEKL. Germline trimming cut 0 bases from V and 8 bases from J; bases unmatched to any gene: 9. The CDR3 spans 17 residues. The CDR3 nucleotides read TGCGCCAGCAGCCAAGACGTGCCTAGCGGGAGGTCGGATGAGCAGTTCTTC. It specifies CASSQDVPSGRSDEQFF.

At least ten counts were recorded for this clonotype. The chain combines TRBV20-1 with TRBJ2-1; D unclear. Germline-derived CDR1 and CDR2 are DFQATT and SNEGSKA (reference sequence). The CDR3 has 14 amino acids. Deletions cut 0 bases from V and 8 bases from J, with 14 bases between. Here the CDR3 reads CSARDPWVGDEQFF. Here the CDR3 DNA reads TGCAGTGCTAGAGATCCGTGGGTCGGAGATGAGCAGTTCTTC.

At least ten counts were recorded for this clonotype. V and J are TRBV28 and TRBJ2-1, with 11 bases aligning to TRBD1. V shed 4 bases, J shed 8 bases, and the junction held 10 bases outside the gene matches. Germline values: CDR1 MDHEN, CDR2 SYDVKM. The CDR3 runs to 16 residues. The CDR3 sequence is CASSWRDRGDNDEQFF. CDR3 coding DNA: TGTGCCAGCAGTTGGCGGGACAGGGGGGACAATGATGAGCAGTTCTTC.

The chain employs TRBV7-6 and TRBJ2-1; 8 bases are shared with TRBD2. V lost 1 base, J lost 6 bases, and 8 bases stayed unmatched. The CDR3 contains 16 residues. The germline V gene encodes CDR1 SGHVS and CDR2 FNYEAQ. In DNA form, the CDR3 reads TGTGCCAGCAGCTTAGGAGTAGCGGGAACCGCCAATGAGCAGTTCTTC. Protein: CASSLGVAGTANEQFF.

This clonotype came up a few times. The chain recombines TRBV5-1 with TRBJ1-1, with 10 bases that match TRBD1. J lost 1 base, V lost 4 bases, and 10 bases had no gene match. This CDR3 spans 17 amino acids. Germline V gene sequence: CDR1 SGHRS, CDR2 YFSETQ. CDR3 protein: CASSLGTGVLSNTEAFF. CDR3 DNA sequence: TGCGCCAGCAGCCTCGGGACAGGGGTTTTGTCGAACACTGAAGCTTTCTTT.

The chain recombines TRBV9 with TRBJ2-7, with 8 bases fitting TRBD2. The CDR3 extends over 13 amino acids. CDR1 and CDR2 (germline): SGDLS, YYNGEE. J lost 6 bases, V lost 2 bases, and 4 bases had no gene match. CDR3 loop: CASSVAGGPEQYF. The CDR3 DNA sequence: TGTGCCAGCAGCGTGGCGGGAGGCCCCGAGCAGTACTTC.

Ten or more counts support this clonotype. This chain connects TRBV3-1 to TRBJ1-1; D perhaps matches TRBD1 (6 bases). Germline lookup yields CDR1 LGHDT and CDR2 YNNKEL (reference sequence). This CDR3 region has 18 residues. V lost 0 bases and J 4 bases, leaving 21 bases between the germline ends. CDR3 coding DNA: TGTGCCAGCAGCCAAGAGGGAACGTTGGCAGGGGTGCCCACTGAAGCTTTCTTT. This codes for CASSQEGTLAGVPTEAFF.

The CDR3 coding sequence is TGCAGTGCAACCGGACAGGCAGAACATGAAGCTTTCTTT. Its protein is CSATGQAEHEAFF. The chain joins TRBV20-1 to TRBJ1-1; 7 bases line up with TRBD1. In germline, CDR1 is DFQATT, CDR2 SNEGSKA (reference sequence). CDR3 length equals 13 residues. J lost 7 bases, V lost 6 bases, and 11 bases had no gene match.

The genes are TRBV20-1 and TRBJ2-5; D gene ambiguous. CDR1 and CDR2 from the germline V gene are DFQATT and SNEGSKA (reference sequence). Trimming shortened V by 3 bases and J by 1 base, and 12 bases separated the two germline ends. This CDR3 contains 14 residues. This CDR3 reads CSASPLTRQETQYF. CDR3 in DNA: TGCAGTGCTAGTCCCCTGACACGCCAAGAGACCCAGTACTTC.

Many counts were recorded for this clonotype. The V and J genes are TRBV20-1 and TRBJ1-1; D is uncertain. The CDR3 sequence is 13 residues long. The germline CDR1 and CDR2 sequences are DFQATT and SNEGSKA (reference sequence). Trimming left V 5 bases short and J 1 base short, with 11 bases between. CDR3 nucleotide sequence: TGCAGTGCTTTCTATACTAGGAACACTGAAGCTTTCTTT. It codes for CSAFYTRNTEAFF.

This clonotype was counted between two and nine times. A much larger clone differs from this one at a single base, so this may be a read error. V and J are TRBV20-1 and TRBJ1-1; the D is unclear. This CDR3 spans 14 amino acids. CDR1 and CDR2 (germline): DFQATT, SNEGSKA (reference sequence). The DNA for the CDR3 is TGCAGTGCTAGAGATACCGGAGGGAACACTGAAGCTTCCTTT. Its translation is CSARDTGGNTEASF.

This clonotype has just a few counts. The chain links TRBV5-8 to TRBJ2-7, with 7 bases identical to TRBD1. The CDR3 runs to 12 residues. The J segment lost 7 bases and the V segment lost 7 bases, leaving 8 bases of the junction unmatched. CDR1 SGHTS and CDR2 YDEGEE come from the germline V gene. CDR3 nucleotide sequence: TGTGCCAGCGGATGGACAGGAAGAGAGCAGTACTTC. Amino acids: CASGWTGREQYF.

This clonotype was observed many times. V usage is TRBV12-3 or TRBV12-4 and J usage is TRBJ1-5, with D unresolved. The CDR3 spans 13 residues. V gave up 2 bases and J gave up 7 bases, with 9 bases separating them. The CDR3 here is CASSLQRPQPQHF. Written as DNA, the CDR3 is TGTGCCAGCAGTTTACAGAGGCCCCAGCCCCAGCATTTT.

This clonotype was seen a handful of times. The rearrangement links TRBV25-1 to TRBJ1-1; 8 bases match TRBD1. There are 14 residues in the CDR3. Germline V gene sequence: CDR1 MGHDK, CDR2 SYGVNS. V gave up 5 bases and J gave up 1 base; unmatched junction bases: 3. DNA of the CDR3: TGTGCCAGCAGTCCGACAGGGGCGAACACTGAAGCTTTCTTT. It is translated as CASSPTGANTEAFF.

V is TRBV5-1 and J is TRBJ2-1; the match to TRBD2 covers 10 bases. This CDR3 comprises 17 residues. Germline assignment: CDR1 SGHRS and CDR2 YFSETQ. J lost 2 bases, V lost 0 bases, and 5 bases had no gene match. CDR3 region: CASSLEDTSGAYNEQFF. CDR3 coding DNA: TGCGCCAGCAGCTTGGAAGATACTAGCGGGGCCTACAATGAGCAGTTCTTC.

This clonotype has at least ten counts. The chain has TRBV2 and TRBJ2-7; 7 nucleotides align to TRBD2. J lost 3 bases, V lost 7 bases, and 3 bases had no gene match. Germline V gene sequence: CDR1 SNHLY, CDR2 FYNNEI. The CDR3 consists of 12 residues. CDR3 sequence reads: CASTLADYEQYF. The CDR3 DNA reads TGTGCCAGCACTCTAGCGGACTACGAGCAGTACTTC.

In its sample, this clonotype was seen many times. V usage is TRBV28 and J usage is TRBJ2-7; D gene ambiguous. Trimming cost V 4 bases and J 2 bases, with 9 bases left between them. The CDR3 sequence is 13 residues long. Germline V lookup: CDR1 MDHEN, CDR2 SYDVKM. CDR3 coding DNA: TGTGCCAGCAGTTCCTCAACCCCCTACGAGCAGTACTTC. Translation: CASSSSTPYEQYF.

There are a few counts of this clonotype. The rearrangement uses TRBV14 and TRBJ2-5; TRBD2 matches at 7 bases. Germline CDR1 is SGHDN and CDR2 is FVKESK. The CDR3 has 15 amino acids. Unmatched junction bases numbered 8, after V lost 3 bases and J lost 4 bases. The CDR3 nucleotides are TGTGCCAGCAGCCACCTTAGGTCTAGCGGAGAGACCCAGTACTTC. Translation gives CASSHLRSSGETQYF.

The table lists this clonotype with many counts. The rearrangement uses TRBV30 and TRBJ2-7, with TRBD1 matching 7 bases. CDR3 length: 13 residues. Germline loops: CDR1 GTSNPN, CDR2 SVGIG (reference sequence). The J segment lost 6 bases and the V segment lost 3 bases, leaving 8 bases of the junction unmatched. CDR3: CAWRGQRRGEQYF. DNA for the CDR3: TGTGCCTGGAGGGGACAGCGAAGGGGCGAGCAGTACTTC.

This clonotype came up many times. The CDR3 DNA sequence: TGCGCCAGCGCAACAGGGCCGGGTGGCACTGAAGCTTTCTTT. This codes for CASATGPGGTEAFF. The V call is TRBV5-1, the J call TRBJ1-1, with D perhaps TRBD1 (6 bases). This CDR3 is built from 14 residues. The germline CDR1 and CDR2 sequences are SGHRS and YFSETQ. Trimming removed 7 bases at V and 4 bases at J, with 17 bases between.

Points on this clonotype: This could be a read error, since a much larger clone is one nucleotide away. The gene calls are TRBV10-3 and TRBJ1-1; no reliable D call. CDR1 ENHRY and CDR2 SYGVKD come from the germline V gene. Trimming stripped 4 bases from V and 1 base from J, with 7 bases between. The CDR3 consists of 13 residues. CDR3 residues: CAISGIPNTEAFF. In nucleotides, the CDR3 is TGTGCCATCAGTGGGATACCGAACACTGAAGCTTTCTTT.

This clonotype came up many times. The chain links TRBV13 to TRBJ2-7; TRBD1 matches 9 bases. Germline lookup yields CDR1 PRHDT and CDR2 FYEKMQ (reference sequence). This CDR3 has 14 residues. V lost 3 bases to trimming and J lost 6 bases; unmatched junction nucleotides: 6. The CDR3 nucleotides read TGTGCCAGCAGCTTCACGGGACAGGGAAGCGAGCAGTACTTC. Translating it yields CASSFTGQGSEQYF. The full variable domain, its missing parts supplied by reference TRBV13 and TRBJ2-7, is AAGVIQSPRHLIKEKRETATLKCYPIPRHDTVYWYQQGPGQDPQFLISFYEKMQSDKGSIPDRFSAQQFSDYHSELNMSSLELGDSALYFCASSFTGQGSEQYFGPGTRLTVT.

V gene TRBV19 combines with J gene TRBJ1-4, with D possibly TRBD1 on 6 matching bases. The CDR3 totals 15 residues. Trimming left V 5 bases short and J 8 bases short, with 18 bases between. The germline V gene has CDR1 LNHDA and CDR2 SQIVND (reference sequence). CDR3 loop: CASSWIQGAEEKLFF. In DNA, the CDR3 is TGTGCCAGTAGTTGGATACAGGGTGCGGAAGAAAAACTGTTTTTT.

In this sample, this clonotype turned up a few times. The CDR3: CASTPETTGLAGVVYEQYF. The CDR3 nucleotides read TGTGCCAGCACTCCCGAGACCACCGGACTAGCGGGAGTAGTTTACGAGCAGTACTTC. This chain joins TRBV27 and TRBJ2-7; 13 bases align to TRBD2. V lost 7 bases, J lost 4 bases, and 19 bases stayed unmatched. The CDR3 consists of 19 residues. The V gene's germline CDR1 is MNHEY and CDR2 SMNVEV (reference sequence).

The chain links TRBV10-2 to TRBJ2-2, with D possibly called TRBD1 or TRBD2 (5 bases each). The CDR3 length is 13 residues. The germline V gene encodes CDR1 WSHSY and CDR2 SAAADI. Trimming took 10 bases from V and 1 from J, leaving 10 bases between them. CDR3: CATRDGNTGELFF. CDR3 bases: TGCGCCACCCGGGACGGGAACACCGGGGAGCTGTTTTTT.

This clonotype was observed a handful of times. V is TRBV19 and J is TRBJ1-5; TRBD1 agrees at 10 bases. Trimming took 3 bases from V and 0 from J; bases not matched to a gene: 5. Germline-derived CDR1 and CDR2 are LNHDA and SQIVND (reference sequence). This CDR3 spans 17 amino acids. The CDR3, as DNA: TGTGCCAGTAGTATCCGGGACAGGGGTTATAGCAATCAGCCCCAGCATTTT. Translated: CASSIRDRGYSNQPQHF.

Ten or more counts support this clonotype. The CDR3 DNA sequence: TGTGCCAGCAGCCCTCCCACTAGCGGGATCACTAATGAGCAGTTCTTC. Protein sequence: CASSPPTSGITNEQFF. The chain uses TRBV11-2 and TRBJ2-1; 10 bases align to TRBD2. V shed 5 bases and J 7 bases; nucleotides not matched to a gene: 11. The CDR3 extends over 16 amino acids. The germline gives CDR1 SGHAT, CDR2 FQNNGV.

The V and J genes are TRBV5-4 and TRBJ2-5, with 9 bases matching TRBD1. There are 15 residues in the CDR3. The V and J ends lost 3 bases and 7 bases, in that order; junction bases with no gene match: 10. Per germline, CDR1 SGHNT and CDR2 YYREEE (reference sequence). CDR3 sequence reads: CASSWEQGAQVTQYF. As DNA, the CDR3 is TGTGCCAGCAGCTGGGAACAGGGGGCACAGGTGACCCAGTACTTC.

This clonotype was counted ten times or more. This chain uses TRBV20-1 with TRBJ2-3; 8 bases agree with TRBD2. The CDR3 totals 16 residues. V was clipped by 2 bases and J by 4 bases; unmatched bases: 11. CDR1 DFQATT and CDR2 SNEGSKA come from the germline V gene (reference sequence). The CDR3 nucleotides are TGCAGTGCTAGATTATTGAAGCGGGAGTGGGCAGATACGCAGTATTTT. Its protein product is CSARLLKREWADTQYF.